This is a list of T cell receptor beta chains from one sample in a study of blood T cells in healthy people across ages. TCRdb re-called the 5' RACE reads through MiXCR, storing one row per CDR3 protein. The sample gives about 1.8 million distinct CDR3 sequences, roughly 52% of which show up once; approximately 2.1% is in the top ten. Sequenced: blood. These TCRs come from a woman aged 40 to 50 in good health. The CDR3 runs from the conserved cysteine through the conserved F or W. Each record gives: D gene, V gene, clone size, J gene, CDR3 protein, CDR3 DNA. A D gene is named only where the DNA matches it firmly. Clone size, where shown, is once, few, many, or a class for clones that have expanded.

>-|TRBV25-1|many|TRBJ2-5
CASRSGARETQYF
TGTGCCAGCAGATCCGGGGCGCGGGAGACCCAGTACTTC
>TRBD1|TRBV20-1|-|TRBJ2-1
CSALRDRGNEQFF
TGCAGTGCTCTTCGGGACAGGGGCAATGAGCAGTTCTTC
>-|TRBV20-1|few|TRBJ2-7
CSASYRSYEQYF
TGCAGTGCTAGTTACCGCTCCTACGAGCAGTACTTC
>-|TRBV27|-|TRBJ2-1
CTSSLSEGNEQFF
TGTACCAGCAGTTTATCGGAGGGGAATGAGCAGTTCTTC
>-|TRBV14|-|TRBJ2-1
CASSSSTGHEQFF
TGTGCCAGCAGCTCAAGTACAGGTCATGAGCAGTTCTTC
>TRBD2|TRBV6-2/TRBV6-3|few|TRBJ2-1
CASSYSTSGGLNEQFF
TGTGCCAGCAGTTACTCGACTAGCGGGGGGCTCAATGAGCAGTTCTTC
>-|TRBV7-2|few|TRBJ2-1
CASSFKADNEQFF
TGTGCCAGCAGCTTTAAGGCGGACAATGAGCAGTTCTTC
>TRBD2|TRBV6-2/TRBV6-3|few|TRBJ2-1
CASSSAGTSGYNEQFF
TGTGCCAGCAGTAGCGCCGGGACTAGCGGGTACAATGAGCAGTTCTTC
>TRBD1|TRBV20-1|-|TRBJ1-5
CSASPGTDNQPQHF
TGCAGTGCTAGCCCCGGGACAGACAATCAGCCCCAGCATTTT
>-|TRBV27|few|TRBJ1-5
CASSFTGQPQHF
TGTGCCAGCAGTTTCACAGGGCAGCCCCAGCATTTT
>-|TRBV15|once|TRBJ1-5
CATSRGRGSNQPQHF
TGTGCCACCAGCAGAGGGCGGGGTAGCAATCAGCCCCAGCATTTT
>TRBD1|TRBV5-1|-|TRBJ1-1
CASSAGTDLGEAFF
TGCGCCAGCAGCGCTGGGACAGACCTCGGGGAAGCTTTCTTT
>TRBD2|TRBV3-1|-|TRBJ2-4
CASSHLAGFTKNIQYF
TGTGCCAGCAGCCACCTAGCGGGGTTCACCAAAAACATTCAGTACTTC
>-|TRBV5-1|-|TRBJ2-7
CASSIDNYEQYF
TGCGCCAGCAGCATCGACAACTACGAGCAGTACTTC
>-|TRBV6-2/TRBV6-3|-|TRBJ2-7
CASSDSNIYEQYF
TGTGCCAGCAGTGACTCGAATATCTACGAGCAGTACTTC
>TRBD1|TRBV29-1|-|TRBJ2-3
CSVEPGGSTDTQYF
TGCAGCGTCGAACCAGGGGGAAGCACAGATACGCAGTATTTT
>TRBD1|TRBV6-5|-|TRBJ2-1
CASSYTGGHEQFF
TGTGCCAGCAGTTACACAGGGGGCCATGAGCAGTTCTTC
>-|TRBV4-1|-|TRBJ2-3
CASSHFQGLGDTQYF
TGCGCCAGCAGCCACTTCCAGGGTCTTGGGGATACGCAGTATTTT
>-|TRBV28|-|TRBJ2-4
CASSSPTPPLAKNIQYF
TGTGCCAGCAGCTCCCCGACTCCCCCTTTAGCCAAAAACATTCAGTACTTC
>-|TRBV28|-|TRBJ2-3
CASSFSPDFTQYF
TGTGCCAGCAGTTTCTCCCCCGATTTTACGCAGTATTTT
>TRBD1|TRBV7-2|once|TRBJ2-7
CASSTRGQGNEQYF
TGTGCCAGCAGCACACGAGGACAGGGGAACGAGCAGTACTTC
>-|TRBV7-9|-|TRBJ2-7
CASSSYPSYNEQYF
TGTGCCAGCAGCTCTTATCCGTCCTACAATGAGCAGTACTTC
>TRBD1|TRBV10-3|-|TRBJ2-3
CAISGTGGLADTQYF
TGTGCCATCAGTGGAACAGGGGGCCTGGCAGATACGCAGTATTTT
>-|TRBV5-1|-|TRBJ1-2
CASTLQDNNYGYTF
TGCGCCAGCACACTGCAGGACAATAACTATGGCTACACCTTC
>TRBD2|TRBV12-3/TRBV12-4|many|TRBJ2-3
CASSTSGRDTQYF
TGTGCCAGCAGCACTAGCGGGAGAGATACGCAGTATTTT
>-|TRBV7-3|-|TRBJ2-7
CASSSRGDRSYEQYF
TGTGCCAGCAGCTCTAGGGGGGACAGAAGCTACGAGCAGTACTTC
>-|TRBV11-2|many|TRBJ2-7
CASSLDRYEQYF
TGTGCCAGCAGCTTAGACCGCTACGAGCAGTACTTC
>-|TRBV5-1|-|TRBJ1-2
CASSLNPVSDGYTF
TGCGCCAGCAGCTTGAATCCGGTTTCGGATGGCTACACCTTC
>-|TRBV28|-|TRBJ2-7
CASSRPDGQPYEQYF
TGTGCCAGCAGCCGGCCGGACGGCCAGCCTTACGAGCAGTACTTC
>-|TRBV27|-|TRBJ1-2
CASTINAWGDYGYTF
TGTGCCAGCACTATCAATGCGTGGGGGGACTATGGCTACACCTTC
>TRBD1|TRBV4-3|many|TRBJ2-7
CASSQGSPGTGKYEQYF
TGCGCCAGCAGCCAAGGGAGCCCCGGGACAGGCAAATACGAGCAGTACTTC
>-|TRBV12-3/TRBV12-4|-|TRBJ2-5
CASSLGASGEQYF
TGTGCCAGCAGTTTGGGGGCTTCAGGGGAGCAGTACTTC
>TRBD1|TRBV4-3|-|TRBJ2-7
CASSQEDQGAEYEQYF
TGCGCCAGCAGCCAAGAAGACCAGGGGGCGGAATACGAGCAGTACTTC
>-|TRBV20-1|many|TRBJ2-5
CSARDSQAQRYQETQYF
TGCAGTGCTAGAGATAGCCAGGCGCAGCGGTACCAAGAGACCCAGTACTTC
>-|TRBV12-3/TRBV12-4|-|TRBJ2-7
CASSQRQESSYERYF
TGTGCCAGCAGTCAGAGACAGGAGAGCTCCTACGAGCGGTACTTC
>-|TRBV2|once|TRBJ2-3
CASRALLGPDTQYF
TGTGCCAGCAGGGCCCTCCTGGGCCCAGATACGCAGTATTTT
>-|TRBV25-1|-|TRBJ1-2
CASSPPDHGYGYTF
TGTGCCAGCAGTCCACCGGATCATGGCTATGGCTACACCTTC
>TRBD1|TRBV4-3|once|TRBJ2-7
CASSRQGGHHEQYF
TGCGCCAGCAGCCGACAGGGGGGGCACCACGAGCAGTACTTC
>TRBD2|TRBV12-3/TRBV12-4|few|TRBJ2-5
CASKPTLGLAAQETQYF
TGTGCCAGCAAGCCTACCTTGGGACTAGCGGCGCAAGAGACCCAGTACTTC
>-|TRBV29-1|-|TRBJ2-7
CSVAGVSHEQYF
TGCAGCGTTGCAGGGGTTAGCCACGAGCAGTACTTC
>-|TRBV20-1|-|TRBJ2-1
CSAREVSSEQFF
TGCAGTGCTAGGGAAGTATCCAGTGAGCAGTTCTTC
>-|TRBV20-1|-|TRBJ2-4
CSASSNRDMGRAKNIQHF
TGCAGTGCTAGCTCCAACCGGGACATGGGTAGGGCCAAAAACATTCAGCACTTC
>-|TRBV12-3/TRBV12-4|-|TRBJ1-1
CACKPPGQGLLRNTEAFF
TGTGCCTGCAAACCCCCTGGGCAGGGACTCCTTCGGAACACTGAAGCTTTCTTT
>TRBD2|TRBV20-1|many|TRBJ2-3
CSARLAGTDTQYF
TGCAGTGCTAGACTAGCGGGCACAGATACGCAGTATTTT
>-|TRBV18|-|TRBJ1-2
CASSSSPTTGFYGYTF
TGTGCCAGCTCATCCAGCCCCACCACAGGGTTCTATGGCTACACCTTC
>-|TRBV4-3|-|TRBJ2-6
CASSLEVRHSGANVLTF
TGCGCCAGCAGCCTAGAAGTTCGACACTCTGGGGCCAACGTCCTGACTTTC
>TRBD1|TRBV20-1|few|TRBJ1-5
CSAARDRGMGQPQHF
TGCAGTGCTGCGAGAGACAGGGGGATGGGTCAGCCCCAGCATTTT
>-|TRBV7-2|few|TRBJ2-5
CASSLALGPQETQYF
TGTGCCAGCAGCTTAGCTCTAGGGCCCCAAGAGACCCAGTACTTC
>-|TRBV29-1|few|TRBJ2-3
CSVRPGTDTQYF
TGCAGCGTCCGGCCCGGCACAGATACGCAGTATTTT
>-|TRBV2|-|TRBJ1-2
CASSEDTGIYGYTF
TGTGCCAGCAGTGAAGACACAGGGATTTATGGCTACACCTTC
>-|TRBV4-1|-|TRBJ2-1
CASSPGGAPYNEQFF
TGCGCCAGCAGCCCAGGGGGGGCCCCTTACAATGAGCAGTTCTTC